The 22 T cell receptor beta chains given below trace back to one sample, sequenced in a study of cytomegalovirus exposure and HLA in healthy donors. PCR employed 60 Vbeta and 13 Jbeta primers. The data were produced by immunoSEQ multiplex PCR, yet TCRdb's version contains in-frame clones alone and is incomplete. The repertoire has 170,000 or so clones, over 70% of them found once; the top ten carry approximately 1.5%. Sample: PBMCs. The source of these receptors is a woman under 40 in good health and CMV-seropositive.

This clone was seen just once. This chain joins TRBV7-2 and TRBJ2-7; 7 bases align to TRBD2. Germline values: CDR1 SGHTA, CDR2 FQGNSA. Trimming cost V 5 bases and J 4 bases; bases outside gene matches: 11. CDR3 size: 15 residues. The CDR3 DNA follows: TGTGCCAGCAGCCGAGAGGGCGGGAGTTTGTACGAGCAGTACTTC. Translated: CASSREGGSLYEQYF.

The rearrangement uses TRBV5-1 and TRBJ2-7; the D is unclear. Germline CDR1 reads SGHRS; CDR2 reads YFSETQ. This CDR3 is built from 12 residues. The V gene lost 0 bases and the J gene lost 7 bases, with 8 bases spanning the gap. The DNA for the CDR3 is TGCGCCAGCAGCTTGGACGGGTGGGAGCAGTACTTC. Amino acids: CASSLDGWEQYF.

The genes are TRBV5-1 and TRBJ2-1; 9 positions agree with TRBD2. With 4 bases clipped from V and 2 bases from J, the junction kept 4 bases outside the gene matches. Looked up from germline, CDR1 is SGHRS and CDR2 is YFSETQ. The CDR3 runs to 15 residues. The CDR3 DNA follows: TGCGCCAGCAGCAATAGCGGGAGCACCTACAATGAGCAGTTCTTC. Its translation is CASSNSGSTYNEQFF.

The chain couples TRBV7-2 to TRBJ2-7, with D perhaps matching TRBD2 (5 bases). The CDR3 has 14 residues. Per germline, CDR1 SGHTA and CDR2 FQGNSA. Trimming cost V 1 base and J 4 bases, with 11 bases left between them. As DNA, the CDR3 is TGTGCCAGCAGCTTAGAGCGTTGGGAGTACGAGCAGTACTTC. This gives the protein CASSLERWEYEQYF. Complete variable domain (other parts from reference TRBV7-2 and TRBJ2-7): GAGVSQSPSNKVTEKGKDVELRCDPISGHTALYWYRQSLGQGLEFLIYFQGNSAPDKSGLPSDRFSAERTGGSVSTLTIQRTQQEDSAVYLCASSLERWEYEQYFGPGTRLTVT.

The chain recombines TRBV5-1 with TRBJ1-2; TRBD1 aligns across 8 bases. V lost 5 bases, J lost 8 bases, and 11 bases stayed unmatched. The length of the CDR3 is 14 residues. The germline CDR1 and CDR2 sequences are SGHRS and YFSETQ. The CDR3: CASRVGQGEIGYTF. The DNA of the CDR3 is TGCGCCAGCAGGGTAGGACAGGGAGAAATCGGCTACACCTTC.

In this sample, this clone turned up a few times. The CDR3 loop reads CASSLSGLSGNTIYF. CDR3 coding DNA: TGTGCCAGCAGTTTATCGGGACTCTCTGGAAACACCATATATTTT. This chain links TRBV27 with TRBJ1-3, with TRBD1 as a possible D gene (5 bases). V was pared by 0 bases and J by 0 bases, with 6 bases between. The germline CDR1 and CDR2 sequences are MNHEY and SMNVEV (reference sequence). The CDR3 loop spans 15 amino acids.

V and J are TRBV21-1 and TRBJ2-7; the D call in the table, TRBD1, was not verified against the DNA. TRBV21-1 counts as a pseudogene. The CDR3 consists of 16 residues. This CDR3 is CASSKGKPGGYYEQYF. In DNA, the CDR3 is TGTGCCAGCAGCAAAGGGAAGCCAGGGGGTTACTACGAGCAGTACTTC.

This clone has just a few counts. This sequence joins TRBV19 and TRBJ2-1; TRBD2 agrees at 7 bases. This CDR3 is 14 amino acids long. In germline, CDR1 is LNHDA, CDR2 SQIVND (reference sequence). V was pared by 7 bases and J by 3 bases, with 6 bases of the junction left unmatched. The CDR3, as DNA: TGTGCCAGTAACCTAGCGGAAAGCTACAATGAGCAGTTCTTC. Translation: CASNLAESYNEQFF.

This chain connects TRBV29-1 to TRBJ1-1; D ambiguous. The CDR3 has 11 residues. V lost 7 bases and J 2 bases, leaving 8 bases between the germline ends. Germline-derived CDR1 and CDR2 are SQVTM and ANQGSEA. CDR3 in DNA: TGCAGCGCTACACTAAACACTGAAGCTTTCTTT. It encodes CSATLNTEAFF.

This clone was counted a few times. The chain is built from TRBV10-3 and TRBJ2-1, with 8 nucleotides matching TRBD2. J gave up 8 bases and V 7 bases, and 19 bases lay outside the gene matches. The CDR3 has 17 amino acids. Germline loops: CDR1 ENHRY, CDR2 SYGVKD. The CDR3 DNA reads as TGTGCCATCACGAGTGGCGGTAGCGGGAAGGTGGGAGATGAGCAGTTCTTC. Translation gives CAITSGGSGKVGDEQFF.

This chain links TRBV5-5 with TRBJ2-2; weak D call: TRBD1 (5 bases). From germline, CDR1 is SGHKS and CDR2 YYEKEE (reference sequence). Between the trimmed V and J ends, which lost 7 bases and 0 bases, there was a span of 25 bases. This CDR3 has 19 amino acids. The CDR3 DNA reads TGTGCCAGCCCACTCTCGGGTTCAGTAGGGGCTTCGAACACCGGGGAGCTGTTTTTT. It encodes CASPLSGSVGASNTGELFF.

The CDR3 reads CASSTGTSGNEQYF. In DNA form, the CDR3 reads TGTGCCAGCAGTACCGGGACTAGCGGGAACGAGCAGTACTTC. The rearrangement uses TRBV6-1 and TRBJ2-7; 13 bases agree with TRBD2. The junction had 3 bases not matched to a gene; V was cut back by 5 bases and J by 5 bases. Germline loops: CDR1 MNHNS, CDR2 SASEGT. The CDR3 runs 14 residues.

V and J are TRBV29-1 and TRBJ2-5, with D perhaps matching TRBD1 (6 bases). This CDR3 region has 12 residues. Germline lookup yields CDR1 SQVTM and CDR2 ANQGSEA. Trimming took 7 bases from V and 2 from J, leaving 11 bases between them. The DNA for the CDR3 is TGCAGCGCCTCGGACAGTCAAGAGACCCAGTACTTC. Its translation is CSASDSQETQYF.

This rearrangement joins TRBV18 to TRBJ1-2, with 8 bases lining up with TRBD1. Germline V gene sequence: CDR1 KGHSH, CDR2 LQKENI. V shed 0 bases, J shed 2 bases, and the junction held 5 bases outside the gene matches. The CDR3 length is 16 residues. The CDR3 region is CASSPPTGVTNYGYTF. The CDR3 DNA follows: TGTGCCAGCTCACCACCGACAGGGGTCACCAACTATGGCTACACCTTC. The variable domain in full, completed from reference TRBV18 and TRBJ1-2, reads NAGVMQNPRHLVRRRGQEARLRCSPMKGHSHVYWYRQLPEEGLKFMVYLQKENIIDESGMPKERFSAEFPKEGPSILRIQQVVRGDSAAYFCASSPPTGVTNYGYTFGSGTRLTVV.

The genes are TRBV5-1 and TRBJ2-5; D uncertain. Trimming removed 4 bases from V and 2 bases from J, with 3 bases in between. CDR1 is SGHRS and CDR2 is YFSETQ in the germline V gene. The CDR3 is 11 amino acids. The CDR3 nucleotides are TGCGCCAGCAGCCAACAAGAGACCCAGTACTTC. Amino acid sequence: CASSQQETQYF.

This chain connects TRBV5-4 to TRBJ1-3; D is unresolved. V dropped 3 bases and J dropped 4 bases, with 14 bases sitting between them. Per germline, CDR1 SGHNT and CDR2 YYREEE (reference sequence). This CDR3 has 15 amino acids. CDR3 DNA: TGTGCCAGCAGCTCAGACGACACCCCGGGAAACACCATATATTTT. Residues: CASSSDDTPGNTIYF.

The rearrangement uses TRBV19 and TRBJ2-5; 8 positions agree with TRBD2. From germline, CDR1 is LNHDA and CDR2 SQIVND (reference sequence). V was clipped by 7 bases and J by 5 bases; unmatched bases: 9. The CDR3 runs to 14 residues. The CDR3 reads CASTPRTSPETQYF. The CDR3 nucleotides read TGTGCCAGTACACCAAGGACTAGCCCCGAGACCCAGTACTTC. The full variable domain, with the rest looked up from reference TRBV19 and TRBJ2-5, is DGGITQSPKYLFRKEGQNVTLSCEQNLNHDAMYWYRQDPGQGLRLIYYSQIVNDFQKGDIAEGYSVSREKKESFPLTVTSAQKNPTAFYLCASTPRTSPETQYFGPGTRLLVL.

The V and J genes are TRBV2 and TRBJ2-7; perhaps TRBD2 as D (5 bases). The CDR3 loop spans 13 amino acids. Germline CDR1 and CDR2: SNHLY and FYNNEI. V was pared by 6 bases and J by 7 bases, with 16 bases between. The CDR3 DNA follows: TGTGCCAGCAGCCAGGACCGGGGTGGGGAGCAGTACTTC. This translates into CASSQDRGGEQYF.

This clone was picked up a small number of times. The chain is built from TRBV6-6 and TRBJ2-1; 9 bases line up with TRBD2. Per the germline V gene, CDR1 is MNHNY and CDR2 is SVGAGI (reference sequence). The junction had 9 bases not matched to a gene; V was cut back by 2 bases and J by 7 bases. The CDR3 totals 16 residues. In nucleotides, the CDR3 is TGTGCCAGCAGTTACGGGGCTAGCGGGGCCGGGAATGAGCAGTTCTTC. It translates to CASSYGASGAGNEQFF.

This clone turned up a few times. V and J are TRBV28 and TRBJ2-1, with 10 nucleotides matching TRBD1. V shed 10 bases, J shed 9 bases, and the junction held 12 bases outside the gene matches. Germline V gene lookup returns CDR1 MDHEN and CDR2 SYDVKM. This CDR3 has 14 residues. The CDR3 spells CAIVFGQGVAEQFF. In DNA, the CDR3 is TGTGCCATCGTTTTCGGACAGGGGGTCGCTGAGCAGTTCTTC. The full variable domain, rest sourced from reference TRBV28 and TRBJ2-1, is DVKVTQSSRYLVKRTGEKVFLECVQDMDHENMFWYRQDPGLGLRLIYFSYDVKMKEKGDIPEGYSVSREKKERFSLILESASTNQTSMYLCAIVFGQGVAEQFFGPGTRLTVL.

The chain carries TRBV2 and TRBJ2-2; 7 bases match TRBD1. The CDR3 is 15 residues long. J gave up 3 bases and V 9 bases, and 10 bases lay outside the gene matches. CDR1 and CDR2 (germline): SNHLY, FYNNEI. For the CDR3, the DNA is TGTGCCAGAGTTATGGGGACAGAGGACACCGGGGAGCTGTTTTTT. Amino acids: CARVMGTEDTGELFF.

The rearrangement joins TRBV5-1 to TRBJ1-5; TRBD1 matches 9 bases. The ends lost 4 bases at V and 0 bases at J; junction bases unmatched: 8. The CDR3 spans 17 residues. The germline gives CDR1 SGHRS, CDR2 YFSETQ. Written as DNA, the CDR3 is TGCGCCAGCAGCCTGCGCGGGACAGGGTATAGCAATCAGCCCCAGCATTTT. Translating it yields CASSLRGTGYSNQPQHF. The full variable domain, in which reference TRBV5-1 and TRBJ1-5 provide the parts outside the CDR3, is KAGVTQTPRYLIKTRGQQVTLSCSPISGHRSVSWYQQTPGQGLQFLFEYFSETQRNKGNFPGRFSGRQFSNSRSEMNVSTLELGDSALYLCASSLRGTGYSNQPQHFGDGTRLSIL.